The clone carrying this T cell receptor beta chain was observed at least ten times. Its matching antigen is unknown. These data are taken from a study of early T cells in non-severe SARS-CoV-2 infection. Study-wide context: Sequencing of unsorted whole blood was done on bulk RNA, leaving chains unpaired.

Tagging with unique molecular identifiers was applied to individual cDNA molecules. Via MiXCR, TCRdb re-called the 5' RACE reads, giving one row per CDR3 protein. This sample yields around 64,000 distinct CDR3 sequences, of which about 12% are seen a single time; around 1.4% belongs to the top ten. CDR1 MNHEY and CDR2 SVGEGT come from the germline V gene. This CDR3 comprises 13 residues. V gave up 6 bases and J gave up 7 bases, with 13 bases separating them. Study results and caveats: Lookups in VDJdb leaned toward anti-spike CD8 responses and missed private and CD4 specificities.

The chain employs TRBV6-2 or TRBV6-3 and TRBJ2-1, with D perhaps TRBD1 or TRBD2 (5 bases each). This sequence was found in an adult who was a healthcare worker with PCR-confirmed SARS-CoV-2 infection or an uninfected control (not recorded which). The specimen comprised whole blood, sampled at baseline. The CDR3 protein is CASRPGTENEQFF. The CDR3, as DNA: TGTGCCAGCAGGCCCGGGACGGAGAATGAGCAGTTCTTC.